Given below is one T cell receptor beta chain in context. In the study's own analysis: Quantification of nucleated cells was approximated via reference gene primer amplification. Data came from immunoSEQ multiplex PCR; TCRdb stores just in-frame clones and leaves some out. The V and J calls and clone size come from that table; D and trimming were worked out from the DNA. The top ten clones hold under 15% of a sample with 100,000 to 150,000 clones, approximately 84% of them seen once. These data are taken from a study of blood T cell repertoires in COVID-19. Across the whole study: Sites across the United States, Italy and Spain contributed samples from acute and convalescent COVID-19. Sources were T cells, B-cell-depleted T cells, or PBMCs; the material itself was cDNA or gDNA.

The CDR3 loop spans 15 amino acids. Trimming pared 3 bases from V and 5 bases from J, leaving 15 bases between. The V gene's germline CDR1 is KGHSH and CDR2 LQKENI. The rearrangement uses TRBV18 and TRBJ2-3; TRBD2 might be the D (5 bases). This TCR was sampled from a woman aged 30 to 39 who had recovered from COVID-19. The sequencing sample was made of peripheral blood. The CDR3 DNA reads TGTGCCAGCTCACCGTCCGCGGGTTCTGTAGATACGCAGTATTTT. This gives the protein CASSPSAGSVDTQYF.